Below are 32 T cell receptor beta chains sequenced from a single sample in a study of T cell responses to AZD1222 COVID-19 vaccine. Generated by immunoSEQ multiplex PCR, the TCRdb table keeps only in-frame clones and is missing some. The sample has about 140,000 clones; roughly 92% are singletons. The sample consisted of peripheral blood, taken on day 0 of AZD1222 vaccination. These receptors were collected from an adult in good health.

The chain couples TRBV11-3 to TRBJ2-3; 9 bases line up with TRBD1. V gave up 5 bases and J gave up 0 bases; unmatched junction bases: 6. The CDR3 loop spans 16 amino acids. Germline V gives CDR1 SGHNT, CDR2 YENEEA. In nucleotides, the CDR3 is TGTGCCAGCAGCCCCGGACAGGGGATGAGCACAGATACGCAGTATTTT. The encoded protein is CASSPGQGMSTDTQYF.

The chain recombines TRBV5-4 with TRBJ1-2; 10 bases map to TRBD1. This CDR3 has 15 amino acids. The V gene's germline CDR1 is SGHNT and CDR2 YYREEE (reference sequence). V trimming: 4 bases; J trimming: 6 bases; junction bases outside the gene matches: 9. CDR3 in DNA: TGTGCCAGCAGCCCGGGACAGGGGATACTACATGGCTACACCTTC. This translates into CASSPGQGILHGYTF.

The V gene is TRBV27, the J gene TRBJ2-1, with D perhaps matching TRBD2 (5 bases). Germline CDR1 reads MNHEY; CDR2 reads SMNVEV (reference sequence). This CDR3 region has 13 residues. With 8 bases removed from V and 9 bases from J, the gap between germline ends came to 17 bases. Here the CDR3 reads CASGGLGLREQFF. As DNA, the CDR3 is TGTGCCAGCGGAGGCCTAGGTCTTCGTGAGCAGTTCTTC.

This rearrangement joins TRBV18 to TRBJ2-2; 8 bases align to TRBD2. The CDR3 is 15 amino acids. The V segment lost 3 bases and the J segment 6 bases; nucleotides outside the gene matches: 6. Germline V gene sequence: CDR1 KGHSH, CDR2 LQKENI. CDR3 bases: TGTGCCAGCTCACCGCTCGGGGGGGCTTCCGGGGAGCTGTTTTTT. Translation: CASSPLGGASGELFF.

The chain recombines TRBV3-1 (or the pseudogene TRBV3-2) with TRBJ2-7; possibly TRBD1 or TRBD2 for D (5 bases each). V lost 1 base and J lost 2, with 9 bases in between. Germline assignment: CDR1 LGHDT and CDR2 YNNKEL (reference sequence). CDR3 length: 14 amino acids. The CDR3 DNA sequence: TGTGCCAGCAGCCAAGGACGGGACCCCTACGAGCAGTACTTC. As protein: CASSQGRDPYEQYF.

This chain uses TRBV6-4 with TRBJ2-1; TRBD2 aligns across 9 bases. The germline V gene has CDR1 MRHNA and CDR2 SNTAGT. The CDR3 loop spans 14 amino acids. The V gene end was trimmed by 3 bases and the J gene end by 8 bases; junction bases not matched to a gene: 5. The CDR3 nucleotides read TGTGCCAGCAGTGATGGTAGCGGGAGTCATGAGCAGTTCTTC. This translates into CASSDGSGSHEQFF.

CDR3 region: CASRRWWNTEAFF. The CDR3 coding sequence is TGTGCCAGTCGAAGGTGGTGGAACACTGAAGCTTTCTTT. J is TRBJ1-1 and V is TRBV19; no reliable D call. Germline CDR1 reads LNHDA; CDR2 reads SQIVND (reference sequence). The CDR3 is made up of 13 amino acids. V lost 8 bases to trimming and J lost 1 base, with 11 bases between them. Supplemented by reference TRBV19 and TRBJ1-1, the full variable domain reads DGGITQSPKYLFRKEGQNVTLSCEQNLNHDAMYWYRQDPGQGLRLIYYSQIVNDFQKGDIAEGYSVSREKKESFPLTVTSAQKNPTAFYLCASRRWWNTEAFFGQGTRLTVV.

The chain couples TRBV5-1 to TRBJ2-5; 10 bases are shared with TRBD2. The germline CDR1 and CDR2 sequences are SGHRS and YFSETQ. This CDR3 has 15 residues. J lost 1 base, V lost 5 bases, and 5 bases had no gene match. CDR3 sequence reads: CASRLAGGPQETQYF. DNA of the CDR3: TGCGCCAGCAGATTAGCGGGAGGCCCCCAAGAGACCCAGTACTTC.

This chain uses TRBV11-1 with TRBJ2-7; 7 bases are a match to TRBD2. Germline V gene lookup returns CDR1 SGHAT and CDR2 FQDESV (reference sequence). The CDR3 consists of 13 residues. V dropped 5 bases and J dropped 2; count of bases not matched to a gene: 3. The CDR3, as DNA: TGTGCCAGCAGCCTCGGACTAGCCTACGAGCAGTACTTC. This translates into CASSLGLAYEQYF.

The V gene is TRBV19, the J gene TRBJ1-5; a possible D gene is TRBD1 (5 bases). Germline CDR1 and CDR2: LNHDA and SQIVND (reference sequence). This CDR3 has 16 residues. V lost 3 bases, J lost 9 bases, and 21 bases lay in between. The CDR3 sequence: CASSMEAGSRGWPQHF. DNA for the CDR3: TGTGCCAGTAGTATGGAGGCAGGGAGCCGGGGGTGGCCCCAGCATTTT.

The chain joins TRBV5-8 to TRBJ1-6; D is uncertain. The V gene's germline CDR1 is SGHTS and CDR2 YDEGEE. The V end was cut by 1 base, the J end by 9 bases, with 11 bases between. The CDR3 loop spans 14 amino acids. The CDR3 sequence is CASSLFQSGSPLHF. CDR3 in DNA: TGTGCCAGCAGCTTGTTCCAAAGCGGTTCACCCCTCCACTTT. The entire variable domain, with the rest obtained from reference TRBV5-8 and TRBJ1-6, is as follows: EAGVTQSPTHLIKTRGQQATLRCSPISGHTSVYWYQQALGLGLQFLLWYDEGEERNRGNFPPRFSGRQFPNYSSELNVNALELEDSALYLCASSLFQSGSPLHFGNGTRLTVT.

There are a few counts of this clone. The chain combines TRBV5-4 with TRBJ2-7; TRBD2 is a possible D gene (5 bases). V lost 4 bases, J lost 5 bases, and 10 bases lay in between. CDR3 size: 12 residues. Germline CDR1 and CDR2: SGHNT and YYREEE (reference sequence). The CDR3 sequence: CASSHFGNEQYF. CDR3 coding DNA: TGTGCCAGCAGCCACTTCGGGAACGAGCAGTACTTC.

This clone showed up just once. The rearrangement joins TRBV5-1 to TRBJ1-1, with 8 bases fitting TRBD1. V lost 0 bases, J lost 5 bases, and 9 bases stayed unmatched. The germline V gene has CDR1 SGHRS and CDR2 YFSETQ. The CDR3 length is 16 residues. The CDR3 reads CASSLAAGGGGTEAFF. The DNA of the CDR3 is TGCGCCAGCAGCTTGGCTGCAGGGGGCGGGGGGACTGAAGCTTTCTTT.

A single count supports this clone. Here the CDR3 reads CATRRSPTNEKLFF. For the CDR3, the DNA is TGTGCCACCAGACGATCCCCAACTAATGAAAAACTGTTTTTT. The V gene is TRBV15, the J gene TRBJ1-4; D is undetermined. Germline V lookup: CDR1 LNHNV, CDR2 YYDKDF (reference sequence). The germline V and J ends were trimmed by 6 bases and 0 bases, with 8 bases remaining between them. The CDR3 contains 14 residues.

The chain is built from TRBV28 and TRBJ1-5; D unresolved. Germline V gene data show CDR1 as MDHEN and CDR2 as SYDVKM. V was clipped by 3 bases and J by 2 bases, with 11 bases between them. The CDR3 consists of 15 residues. For the CDR3, the DNA is TGTGCCAGCAGTTTCTTTACGGTCCGCAATCAGCCCCAGCATTTT. It translates to CASSFFTVRNQPQHF.

The chain uses TRBV9 and TRBJ2-2; TRBD1 agrees at 10 bases. Germline trimming cut 4 bases from V and 5 bases from J; bases unmatched to any gene: 5. Germline CDR1 reads SGDLS; CDR2 reads YYNGEE. The CDR3 loop spans 15 amino acids. The CDR3 region is CASSTDRGNTGELFF. CDR3 coding DNA: TGTGCCAGCAGCACGGACAGGGGGAATACCGGGGAGCTGTTTTTT.

The chain is built from TRBV27 and TRBJ1-5; D gene ambiguous. Germline V gene data show CDR1 as MNHEY and CDR2 as SMNVEV (reference sequence). Trimming stripped 8 bases from V and 3 bases from J, with 17 bases between. The CDR3 contains 15 residues. CDR3 residues: CASSPRNRLNQPQHF. CDR3 nucleotide sequence: TGTGCCAGCTCCCCGCGGAACAGACTCAATCAGCCCCAGCATTTT.

This chain joins TRBV5-1 and TRBJ1-5; the D is unclear. CDR3 length equals 13 residues. Deletions cut 0 bases from V and 4 bases from J, with 5 bases between. Germline CDR1 SGHRS, CDR2 YFSETQ. DNA of the CDR3: TGCGCCAGCAGCTTGGACATAAATCAGCCCCAGCATTTT. It yields the protein CASSLDINQPQHF.

The V call is TRBV9, the J call TRBJ1-2; possible D gene TRBD1, 6 bases. V was shortened by 4 bases and J by 3 bases, with 10 bases between the two germline ends. Germline CDR1 and CDR2: SGDLS and YYNGEE. The CDR3 is 13 amino acids. CDR3 nucleotide sequence: TGTGCCAGCAGCCGGGACACCTACTATGGCTACACCTTC. Translating gives CASSRDTYYGYTF.

V is TRBV28 and J is TRBJ2-1; 11 bases match TRBD2. The CDR3 runs 16 residues. With 2 bases clipped from V and 7 bases from J, the junction kept 7 bases outside the gene matches. Germline-derived CDR1 and CDR2 are MDHEN and SYDVKM. CDR3 nucleotide sequence: TGTGCCAGCAGTTTACTAGCGGGAGGCCATAGGAATGAGCAGTTCTTC. It specifies CASSLLAGGHRNEQFF.

This clone has just a few counts. The J gene is TRBJ2-7, the V gene TRBV10-3; TRBD2 is a possible D gene (5 bases). V shed 5 bases and J shed 6 bases, with 11 bases lying between them. Germline V gene sequence: CDR1 ENHRY, CDR2 SYGVKD. The CDR3 is made up of 12 amino acids. For the CDR3, the DNA is TGTGCCATCAGTATAGGAGGTGGCGAGCAGTACTTC. Its translation is CAISIGGGEQYF.

The chain recombines TRBV2 with TRBJ2-1, with D unclear. Looked up from germline, CDR1 is SNHLY and CDR2 is FYNNEI. Trimming removed 1 base at V and 10 bases at J, with 14 bases between. The CDR3 length is 14 residues. CDR3 nucleotides: TGTGCCAGCAGTGAAGGTAGCAGAGTGTGGGAGCAGTTCTTC. Its translation: CASSEGSRVWEQFF.

This chain uses TRBV5-1 with TRBJ2-3; TRBD2 is a possible D gene (6 bases). Per germline, CDR1 SGHRS and CDR2 YFSETQ. The CDR3 length is 15 residues. Trimming cost V 1 base and J 0 bases, with 9 bases left between them. The CDR3 region is CASSLLGTSTDTQYF. The CDR3 DNA reads TGCGCCAGCAGCTTGTTGGGGACTAGCACAGATACGCAGTATTTT. Together with reference TRBV5-1 and TRBJ2-3, the CDR3 gives the full variable domain: KAGVTQTPRYLIKTRGQQVTLSCSPISGHRSVSWYQQTPGQGLQFLFEYFSETQRNKGNFPGRFSGRQFSNSRSEMNVSTLELGDSALYLCASSLLGTSTDTQYFGPGTRLTVL.

The genes are TRBV5-1 and TRBJ2-1; D call uncertain. This CDR3 is built from 15 residues. V was shortened by 0 bases and J by 10 bases, with 17 bases between the two germline ends. The V gene's germline CDR1 is SGHRS and CDR2 YFSETQ. The CDR3 DNA follows: TGCGCCAGCAGCTTGGCCCAGACTGTCGGGTCAGAGCAGTTCTTC. This codes for CASSLAQTVGSEQFF.

This rearrangement joins TRBV5-4 to TRBJ2-7; no reliable D call. This CDR3 comprises 14 residues. Germline V gives CDR1 SGHNT, CDR2 YYREEE (reference sequence). Trimming removed 1 base from V and 1 base from J, with 9 bases in between. Here the CDR3 DNA reads TGTGCCAGCAGCTTGAACCCCCTATCCTACGAGCAGTACTTC. Translating gives CASSLNPLSYEQYF. The full variable domain, completed using reference TRBV5-4 and TRBJ2-7, is ETGVTQSPTHLIKTRGQQVTLRCSSQSGHNTVSWYQQALGQGPQFIFQYYREEENGRGNFPPRFSGLQFPNYSSELNVNALELDDSALYLCASSLNPLSYEQYFGPGTRLTVT.

The chain combines TRBV11-2 with TRBJ1-6; TRBD1 might be the D (5 bases). The V end lost 5 bases, the J end lost 9 bases, and 20 bases lay between the germline ends. The CDR3 loop spans 16 amino acids. CDR1 and CDR2 from the germline V gene are SGHAT and FQNNGV. CDR3 region: CASSGAPRGFRSPLHF. The CDR3 nucleotides are TGTGCCAGCAGCGGTGCACCCCGGGGGTTTCGTTCACCCCTCCACTTT.

This clone was seen more than once but under ten times. This chain joins TRBV10-1 and TRBJ2-1, with TRBD2 matching 13 bases. Trimming took 4 bases from V and 10 from J; bases not matched to a gene: 7. The CDR3 consists of 15 residues. The germline gives CDR1 WNHNN, CDR2 SYGVQD (reference sequence). This chain's CDR3 is CASSVGTSGAPEQFF. The CDR3 DNA reads as TGCGCCAGCAGTGTAGGGACTAGCGGGGCCCCAGAGCAGTTCTTC.

Only one count was recorded for this clone. V is TRBV2 and J is TRBJ1-1, with a possible D match to TRBD1 (5 bases). V was shortened by 1 base and J by 4 bases, with 7 bases between the two germline ends. Looked up from germline, CDR1 is SNHLY and CDR2 is FYNNEI. CDR3 length: 13 amino acids. The CDR3 nucleotides read TGTGCCAGCAGTGAAGGCAGGGCCACTGAAGCTTTCTTT. Encoded protein: CASSEGRATEAFF.

V usage is TRBV9 and J usage is TRBJ2-1, with 9 positions matching TRBD2. The V gene end was trimmed by 0 bases and the J gene end by 7 bases; junction bases not matched to a gene: 5. There are 15 residues in the CDR3. Per the germline V gene, CDR1 is SGDLS and CDR2 is YYNGEE. The CDR3 sequence: CASSVVSGRGNEQFF. The CDR3 DNA reads as TGTGCCAGCAGCGTAGTTAGCGGGAGAGGGAATGAGCAGTTCTTC.

The chain is built from TRBV3-1 (or the pseudogene TRBV3-2) and TRBJ2-1, with D tentatively TRBD2 (6 bases). Trimming left V 2 bases short and J 0 bases short, with 11 bases between. The germline V gene encodes CDR1 LGHDT and CDR2 YNNKEL (reference sequence). The CDR3 has 16 amino acids. The CDR3 region is CASSQTPGSSYNEQFF. CDR3 nucleotide sequence: TGTGCCAGCAGCCAAACGCCCGGGAGCTCCTACAATGAGCAGTTCTTC.

The chain has TRBV11-1 and TRBJ2-1; a possible D gene is TRBD1 (5 bases). This CDR3 region has 15 residues. Trimming shortened V by 5 bases and J by 3 bases, and 14 bases separated the two germline ends. CDR1 and CDR2 (germline): SGHAT, FQDESV (reference sequence). The CDR3 bases are TGTGCCAGCAGCCTCAGGGCGAGAGACTACAATGAGCAGTTCTTC. It yields the protein CASSLRARDYNEQFF.

The V gene is TRBV28, the J gene TRBJ2-2, with 10 bases that match TRBD2. The CDR3 has 17 amino acids. J was trimmed by 4 bases and V by 2 bases; bases with no gene match: 7. Germline assignment: CDR1 MDHEN and CDR2 SYDVKM. The CDR3 spells CASSLVAGGYGTGELFF. DNA of the CDR3: TGTGCCAGCAGTTTAGTAGCGGGAGGTTATGGCACCGGGGAGCTGTTTTTT.